Each of the 26 T cell receptor beta chains below was sequenced from the same sample in a study of OX40 agonist ivuxolimab in advanced cancers. This table comes from immunoSEQ multiplex PCR, and its TCRdb copy is limited to in-frame clones, with some not included. This sample has approximately 98,000 clones, with about 80% found just once. Sequenced material: CD4+ or CD8+ T cells sorted from blood, taken in a trial of the OX40 agonist ivuxolimab. These receptors were obtained from an adult with an advanced solid tumor such as melanoma, head and neck, liver or kidney cancer.

The chain links TRBV27 to TRBJ2-3; TRBD1 matches at 7 bases. This CDR3 spans 17 amino acids. Per germline, CDR1 MNHEY and CDR2 SMNVEV (reference sequence). Trimming cost V 4 bases and J 0 bases; bases outside gene matches: 10. CDR3 sequence: CASSSLRTGQSTDTQYF. CDR3 coding DNA: TGTGCCAGCAGTTCGCTGAGGACAGGCCAAAGCACAGATACGCAGTATTTT.

In regard to this clone: The sample has other DNA sequences that encode this CDR3 too. This chain joins TRBV28 and TRBJ2-7; D tentatively reads TRBD1 or TRBD2 (5 bases each). V shed 2 bases and J shed 7 bases, with 6 bases lying between them. Germline V lookup: CDR1 MDHEN, CDR2 SYDVKM. The CDR3 is made up of 11 amino acids. The CDR3 DNA reads as TGTGCCAGCAGTTTAGAGGGGGAGCAGTACTTC. It translates to CASSLEGEQYF. Full variable domain (missing parts from reference TRBV28 and TRBJ2-7): DVKVTQSSRYLVKRTGEKVFLECVQDMDHENMFWYRQDPGLGLRLIYFSYDVKMKEKGDIPEGYSVSREKKERFSLILESASTNQTSMYLCASSLEGEQYFGPGTRLTVT.

This chain uses TRBV19 with TRBJ2-7; 7 nucleotides agree with TRBD1. The length of the CDR3 is 13 residues. Germline V lookup: CDR1 LNHDA, CDR2 SQIVND (reference sequence). V was pared by 6 bases and J by 2 bases, with 4 bases of the junction left unmatched. The chain's CDR3 is CASRGQDTYEQYF. The CDR3 DNA reads as TGTGCCAGTAGAGGACAGGATACCTACGAGCAGTACTTC.

This clone showed up just once. This rearrangement joins TRBV29-1 to TRBJ1-4; D ambiguous. The CDR3 loop spans 13 amino acids. Per the germline V gene, CDR1 is SQVTM and CDR2 is ANQGSEA. With 7 bases removed from V and 5 bases from J, the gap between germline ends came to 14 bases. CDR3 in DNA: TGCAGCGCAATAGGACCGTACAATGAAAAACTGTTTTTT. Its protein is CSAIGPYNEKLFF.

The chain is built from TRBV11-2 and TRBJ1-5; D gene unclear. The CDR3 has 14 residues. CDR1 is SGHAT, CDR2 FQNNGV, per germline. Between the trimmed V and J ends, which lost 1 base and 6 bases, there was a span of 10 bases. The chain's CDR3 is CASSLGSDGQPQHF. CDR3 DNA: TGTGCCAGCAGCTTAGGTTCGGATGGTCAGCCCCAGCATTTT. Complete variable domain (other parts from reference TRBV11-2 and TRBJ1-5): EAGVAQSPRYKIIEKRQSVAFWCNPISGHATLYWYQQILGQGPKLLIQFQNNGVVDDSQLPKDRFSAERLKGVDSTLKIQPAKLEDSAVYLCASSLGSDGQPQHFGDGTRLSIL.

V gene TRBV28 combines with J gene TRBJ1-1; D gene uncertain. In germline, CDR1 is MDHEN, CDR2 SYDVKM. Trimming took off 7 bases at V and 2 bases at J, with 8 bases between the two ends. This CDR3 contains 12 residues. For the CDR3, the DNA is TGTGCCAGCAAGTCGGGAAACACTGAAGCTTTCTTT. The encoded protein is CASKSGNTEAFF.

The gene calls are TRBV12-5 and TRBJ1-4; 8 bases match TRBD1. Germline V gene data show CDR1 as LGHNT and CDR2 as FRNRAP. The CDR3 sequence is 15 residues long. V trimming: 1 base; J trimming: 8 bases; junction bases outside the gene matches: 6. The CDR3 sequence is CASGLAGQGREKLFF. In nucleotides, the CDR3 is TGTGCTAGTGGTTTGGCCGGACAGGGACGGGAAAAACTGTTTTTT.

The V call is TRBV5-6, the J call TRBJ2-7, with a weak D call TRBD2 (5 bases). Germline V lookup: CDR1 SGHDT, CDR2 YYEEEE. This CDR3 region has 16 residues. Deletions cut 0 bases from V and 3 bases from J, with 16 bases between. The CDR3 loop reads CASSLGLLGAVYEQYF. The CDR3 bases are TGTGCCAGCAGCTTGGGGCTACTAGGAGCCGTCTACGAGCAGTACTTC.

The chain couples TRBV6-5 to TRBJ2-2; D is uncertain. V gave up 8 bases and J gave up 3 bases, with 4 bases separating them. The CDR3 is made up of 11 amino acids. Germline CDR1 reads MNHEY; CDR2 reads SVGAGI. The CDR3 DNA reads as TGTGCCAGCGGGGACACCGGGGAGCTGTTTTTT. As protein: CASGDTGELFF.

The chain uses TRBV6-5 and TRBJ1-2; 11 bases are shared with TRBD1. Per germline, CDR1 MNHEY and CDR2 SVGAGI. The trim removed 2 bases at V and 5 bases at J, leaving 7 bases unmatched. This CDR3 comprises 16 residues. This CDR3 reads CASSYLRTGGGYGYTF. The CDR3 nucleotides are TGTGCCAGCAGTTACCTCCGGACAGGGGGCGGGTATGGCTACACCTTC.

In DNA, the CDR3 is TGTGCCGGATCTAGGGGACTGCTGAACACCGGGGAGCTGTTTTTT. Translated, it gives CAGSRGLLNTGELFF. The V call is TRBV2, the J call TRBJ2-2, with a tentative D call TRBD2 (6 bases). V lost 11 bases and J 1 base, leaving 17 bases between the germline ends. This CDR3 has 15 amino acids. Looked up from germline, CDR1 is SNHLY and CDR2 is FYNNEI.

This clone has more than one count but fewer than ten. This sequence joins TRBV5-1 and TRBJ1-1; no reliable D call. Trimming shortened V by 1 base and J by 1 base, and 8 bases separated the two germline ends. The CDR3 runs 14 residues. CDR1 is SGHRS and CDR2 is YFSETQ in the germline V gene. CDR3 nucleotides: TGCGCCAGCAGCTTGACGGGGTCGAACACTGAAGCTTTCTTT. It codes for CASSLTGSNTEAFF.

CDR3 DNA sequence: TGTGCCAGCGGACCCGACTGGTCTGGGGCCAACGTCCTGACTTTC. Translated, it gives CASGPDWSGANVLTF. The chain joins TRBV2 to TRBJ2-6; the D is unclear. This CDR3 has 15 amino acids. Deletions cut 8 bases from V and 1 base from J, with 12 bases between. CDR1 is SNHLY and CDR2 is FYNNEI in the germline V gene.

This rearrangement joins TRBV13 to TRBJ1-3; no definite D call. With 0 bases removed from V and 3 bases from J, the gap between germline ends came to 6 bases. CDR1 is PRHDT and CDR2 is FYEKMQ in the germline V gene (reference sequence). The CDR3 spans 14 residues. As DNA, the CDR3 is TGTGCCAGCAGCTTAGGACTGGGTGGAAACACCATATATTTT. This codes for CASSLGLGGNTIYF. Filled out from reference TRBV13 and TRBJ1-3, the complete variable domain reads AAGVIQSPRHLIKEKRETATLKCYPIPRHDTVYWYQQGPGQDPQFLISFYEKMQSDKGSIPDRFSAQQFSDYHSELNMSSLELGDSALYFCASSLGLGGNTIYFGEGSWLTVV.

The V gene is TRBV5-8, the J gene TRBJ2-1; 7 nucleotides match TRBD2. J gave up 5 bases and V 4 bases, and 15 bases lay outside the gene matches. The CDR3 runs to 17 residues. Germline V gene data show CDR1 as SGHTS and CDR2 as YDEGEE. In DNA, the CDR3 is TGTGCCAGCAGCCCTCCGTGGGAGGGGTCGGACAACAATGAGCAGTTCTTC. This gives the protein CASSPPWEGSDNNEQFF.

The rearrangement links TRBV27 to TRBJ2-1, with D tentatively TRBD2 (6 bases). From germline, CDR1 is MNHEY and CDR2 SMNVEV (reference sequence). CDR3 length equals 18 residues. Trimming shortened V by 6 bases and J by 6 bases, and 27 bases separated the two germline ends. The CDR3 protein is CASSPSSGEGAQLNEQFF. In DNA, the CDR3 is TGTGCCAGCAGCCCAAGCTCGGGAGAGGGAGCACAACTCAATGAGCAGTTCTTC.

The rearrangement links TRBV9 to TRBJ2-3; the match to TRBD2 covers 12 bases. Germline V gene data show CDR1 as SGDLS and CDR2 as YYNGEE. CDR3 length equals 15 residues. The trim removed 4 bases at V and 3 bases at J, leaving 3 bases unmatched. CDR3 loop: CASSKLAGGTDTQYF. The DNA for the CDR3 is TGTGCCAGCAGCAAACTAGCGGGGGGTACAGATACGCAGTATTTT.

The chain links TRBV7-9 to TRBJ1-5; perhaps TRBD1 as D (5 bases). The CDR3 covers 15 residues. V was shortened by 6 bases and J by 4 bases, with 16 bases between the two germline ends. Germline CDR1 and CDR2: SEHNR and FQNEAQ (reference sequence). This chain's CDR3 is CASSPGTRENQPQHF. CDR3 sequence (DNA): TGTGCCAGCAGTCCCGGGACTCGGGAAAATCAGCCCCAGCATTTT.

This clone was seen more than once but under ten times. The genes are TRBV7-6 and TRBJ2-3; 14 positions agree with TRBD2. The V segment lost 3 bases and the J segment 2 bases; nucleotides outside the gene matches: 7. CDR3 length equals 18 residues. Germline CDR1 and CDR2: SGHVS and FNYEAQ. CDR3 coding DNA: TGTGCCAGCAGCTTGGCCGGGACTAGCGGGGGATTCACAGATACGCAGTATTTT. Translating gives CASSLAGTSGGFTDTQYF.

This rearrangement joins TRBV5-1 to TRBJ2-7, with 14 bases identical to TRBD2. Germline V lookup: CDR1 SGHRS, CDR2 YFSETQ. V lost 4 bases to trimming and J lost 4 bases; unmatched junction nucleotides: 7. The CDR3 sequence is 16 residues long. The CDR3 DNA sequence: TGCGCCAGCAGCACCCAGACTAGCGGGGGGGGTTACGAGCAGTACTTC. Translation: CASSTQTSGGGYEQYF.

This chain uses TRBV11-3 with TRBJ2-1, with D maybe TRBD2 (7 bases). CDR3 length: 14 residues. Trimming shortened V by 3 bases and J by 7 bases, and 13 bases separated the two germline ends. CDR1 and CDR2 (germline): SGHNT, YENEEA. The CDR3 sequence: CASSFRGGRNEQFF. The CDR3 DNA is TGTGCCAGCAGCTTTAGGGGGGGTCGGAATGAGCAGTTCTTC.

This rearrangement joins TRBV7-9 to TRBJ1-4; 7 nucleotides align to TRBD1. Germline trimming cut 1 base from V and 4 bases from J; bases unmatched to any gene: 3. Germline assignment: CDR1 SEHNR and CDR2 FQNEAQ (reference sequence). This CDR3 comprises 15 residues. The CDR3 spells CASSLVGTVNEKLFF. DNA for the CDR3: TGTGCCAGCAGCTTAGTCGGGACAGTTAATGAAAAACTGTTTTTT.

This chain uses TRBV18 with TRBJ1-5; D call uncertain. V lost 2 bases to trimming and J lost 2 bases, with 10 bases between them. This CDR3 is 15 amino acids long. Germline values: CDR1 KGHSH, CDR2 LQKENI. The CDR3 DNA reads as TGTGCCAGCTCACCAGAAGGGTTTGGCAATCAGCCCCAGCATTTT. Its protein product is CASSPEGFGNQPQHF.

CDR3 region: CASSPLRGQYPGELFF. The DNA of the CDR3 is TGTGCCAGCAGTCCCCTCAGGGGGCAGTATCCCGGGGAGCTGTTTTTT. The chain uses TRBV27 and TRBJ2-2; 8 bases match TRBD1. The V gene's germline CDR1 is MNHEY and CDR2 SMNVEV (reference sequence). The CDR3 has 16 residues. J lost 6 bases, V lost 5 bases, and 11 bases had no gene match.

The rearrangement uses TRBV7-2 and TRBJ2-7, with D possibly matching TRBD1 (6 bases). The CDR3 spans 14 residues. Per germline, CDR1 SGHTA and CDR2 FQGNSA. The V and J ends lost 5 bases and 7 bases respectively, with 18 bases between them. CDR3 bases: TGTGCCAGCAGCCAAGCCGGAAAGGGGGAAGAGCAGTACTTC. Translated: CASSQAGKGEEQYF.

V is TRBV2 and J is TRBJ1-5, with D perhaps TRBD1 (5 bases). CDR1 and CDR2 from the germline V gene are SNHLY and FYNNEI. This CDR3 has 15 amino acids. V was shortened by 4 bases and J by 5 bases, with 15 bases between the two germline ends. CDR3 in amino acids: CASSAGLGSHQPQHF. CDR3 DNA sequence: TGTGCCAGCAGTGCAGGGTTAGGGTCGCATCAGCCCCAGCATTTT. Together with reference TRBV2 and TRBJ1-5, the CDR3 gives the full variable domain: EPEVTQTPSHQVTQMGQEVILRCVPISNHLYFYWYRQILGQKVEFLVSFYNNEISEKSEIFDDQFSVERPDGSNFTLKIRSTKLEDSAMYFCASSAGLGSHQPQHFGDGTRLSIL.